Detailed here is one TCR beta chain. Its matching antigen is unknown. The same CDR3 is also encoded by other DNA sequences in this sample. Germline trimming cut 5 bases from V and 4 bases from J; bases unmatched to any gene: 7. The CDR3 has 14 residues. The V gene's germline CDR1 is SEHNR and CDR2 FQNEAQ (reference sequence). Assay: immunoSEQ multiplex PCR; the TCRdb copy retains only in-frame clones and omits some. This repertoire shows 400,000 to 500,000 clones, about 79% found once; its top ten account for about an eighth. This specimen belongs to a study of shared clonotypes between healthy human individuals. Study-level findings and limits: The diversity represented, both genetic and in exposure history, was limited by few donors.

The clonotype originates from a woman aged 40 to 50 in good health. Some clones in this sample may be carry-over from other donors' samples. J is TRBJ1-2 and V is TRBV7-9; TRBD1 aligns across 7 bases. The sequenced sample was PBMCs. This CDR3 is CASSPPGQIYGYTF. CDR3 DNA sequence: TGTGCCAGCAGCCCCCCGGGACAGATCTATGGCTACACCTTC. The entire variable domain, with the rest obtained from reference TRBV7-9 and TRBJ1-2, is as follows: DTGVSQNPRHKITKRGQNVTFRCDPISEHNRLYWYRQTLGQGPEFLTYFQNEAQLEKSRLLSDRFSAERPKGSFSTLEIQRTEQGDSAMYLCASSPPGQIYGYTFGSGTRLTVV.